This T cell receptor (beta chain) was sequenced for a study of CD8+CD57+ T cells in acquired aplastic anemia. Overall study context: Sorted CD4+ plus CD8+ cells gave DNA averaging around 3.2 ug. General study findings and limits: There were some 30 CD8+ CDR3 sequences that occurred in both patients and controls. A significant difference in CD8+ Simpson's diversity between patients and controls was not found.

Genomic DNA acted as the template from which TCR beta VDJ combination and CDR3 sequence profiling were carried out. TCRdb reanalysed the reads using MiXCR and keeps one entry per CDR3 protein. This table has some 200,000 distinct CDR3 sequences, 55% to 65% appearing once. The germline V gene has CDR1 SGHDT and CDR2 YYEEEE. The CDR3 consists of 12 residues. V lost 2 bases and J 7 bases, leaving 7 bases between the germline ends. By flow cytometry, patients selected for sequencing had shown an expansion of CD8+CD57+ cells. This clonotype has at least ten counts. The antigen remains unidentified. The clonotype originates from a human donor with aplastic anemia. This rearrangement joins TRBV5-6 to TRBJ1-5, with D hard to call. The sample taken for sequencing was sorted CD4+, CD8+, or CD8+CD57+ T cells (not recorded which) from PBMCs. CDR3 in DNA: TGTGCCAGCAGCTTCGGGGAACAGCCCCAGCATTTT. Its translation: CASSFGEQPQHF. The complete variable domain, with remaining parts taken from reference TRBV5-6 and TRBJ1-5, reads DAGVTQSPTHLIKTRGQQVTLRCSPKSGHDTVSWYQQALGQGPQFIFQYYEEEERQRGNFPDRFSGHQFPNYSSELNVNALLLGDSALYLCASSFGEQPQHFGDGTRLSIL.